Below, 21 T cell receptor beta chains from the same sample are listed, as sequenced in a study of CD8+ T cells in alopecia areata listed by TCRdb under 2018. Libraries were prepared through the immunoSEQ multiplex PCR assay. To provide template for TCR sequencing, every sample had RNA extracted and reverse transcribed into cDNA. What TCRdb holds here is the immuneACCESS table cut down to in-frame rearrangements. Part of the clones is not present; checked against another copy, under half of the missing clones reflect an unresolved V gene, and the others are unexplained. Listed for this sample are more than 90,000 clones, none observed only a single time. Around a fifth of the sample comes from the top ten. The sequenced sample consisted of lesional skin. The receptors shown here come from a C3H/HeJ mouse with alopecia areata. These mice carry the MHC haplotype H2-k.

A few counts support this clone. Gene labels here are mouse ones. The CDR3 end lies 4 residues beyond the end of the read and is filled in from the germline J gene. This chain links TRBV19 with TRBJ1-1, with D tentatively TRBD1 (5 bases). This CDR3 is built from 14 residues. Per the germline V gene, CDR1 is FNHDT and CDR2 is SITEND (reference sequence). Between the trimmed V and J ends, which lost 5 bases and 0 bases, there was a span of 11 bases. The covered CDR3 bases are TGTGCCAGCAGAAGACAGAGAGCAAACACA. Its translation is CASRRQRANT. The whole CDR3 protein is CASRRQRANTEVFF.

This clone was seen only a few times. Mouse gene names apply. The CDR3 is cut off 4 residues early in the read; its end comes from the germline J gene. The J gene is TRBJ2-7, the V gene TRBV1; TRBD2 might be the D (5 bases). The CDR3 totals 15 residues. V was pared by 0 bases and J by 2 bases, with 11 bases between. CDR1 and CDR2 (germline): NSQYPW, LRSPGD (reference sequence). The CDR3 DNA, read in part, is TGCACCTGCAGTGCAGATCGGGTGGGGACCTAT. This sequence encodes CTCSADRVGTY. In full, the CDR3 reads CTCSADRVGTYEQYF.

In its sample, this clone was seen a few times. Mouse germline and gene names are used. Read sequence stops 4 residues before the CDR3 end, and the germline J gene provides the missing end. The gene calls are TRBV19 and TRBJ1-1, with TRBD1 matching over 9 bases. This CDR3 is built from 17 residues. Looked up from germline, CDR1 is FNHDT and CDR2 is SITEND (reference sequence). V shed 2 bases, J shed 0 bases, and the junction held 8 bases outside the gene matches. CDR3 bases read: TGTGCCAGCAGTATTACAGGGGGCGGCCTTGCAAACACA. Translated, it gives CASSITGGGLANT. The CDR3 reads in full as CASSITGGGLANTEVFF.

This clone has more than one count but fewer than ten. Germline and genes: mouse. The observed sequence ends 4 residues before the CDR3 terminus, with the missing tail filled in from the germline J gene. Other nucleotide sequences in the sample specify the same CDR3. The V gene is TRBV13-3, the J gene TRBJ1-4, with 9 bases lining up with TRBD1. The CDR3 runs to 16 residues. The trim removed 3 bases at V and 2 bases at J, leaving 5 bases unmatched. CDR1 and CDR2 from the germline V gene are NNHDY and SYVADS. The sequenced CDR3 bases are TGTGCCAGCAGTGGACCGGGACAGGGCTCCAACGAA. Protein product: CASSGPGQGSNE. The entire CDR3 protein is CASSGPGQGSNERLFF.

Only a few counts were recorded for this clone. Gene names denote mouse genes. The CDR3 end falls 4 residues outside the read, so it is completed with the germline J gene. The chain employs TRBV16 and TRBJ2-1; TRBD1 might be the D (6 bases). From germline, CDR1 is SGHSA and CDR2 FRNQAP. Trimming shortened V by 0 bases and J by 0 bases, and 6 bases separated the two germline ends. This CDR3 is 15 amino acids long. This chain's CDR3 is CASSLDRGNYAEQFF. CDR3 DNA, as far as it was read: TGTGCAAGCAGCTTAGACAGGGGTAACTATGCT.

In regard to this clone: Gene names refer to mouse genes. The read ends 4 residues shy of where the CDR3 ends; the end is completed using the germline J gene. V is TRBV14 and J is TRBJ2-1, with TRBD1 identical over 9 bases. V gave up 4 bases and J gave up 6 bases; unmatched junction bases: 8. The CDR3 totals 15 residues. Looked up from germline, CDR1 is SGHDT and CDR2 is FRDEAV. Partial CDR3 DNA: TGTGCCAGCAGTGTCTCCGGGACAGGGTTTGCT. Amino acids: CASSVSGTGFA. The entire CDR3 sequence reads CASSVSGTGFAEQFF.

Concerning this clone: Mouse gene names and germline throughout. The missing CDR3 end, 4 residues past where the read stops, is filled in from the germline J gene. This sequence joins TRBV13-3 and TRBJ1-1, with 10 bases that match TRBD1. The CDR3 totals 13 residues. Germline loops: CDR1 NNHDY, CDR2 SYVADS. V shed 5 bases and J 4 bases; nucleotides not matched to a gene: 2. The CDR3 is CASRTGGSTEVFF. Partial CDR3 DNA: TGTGCCAGCAGGACAGGGGGCAGCACA.

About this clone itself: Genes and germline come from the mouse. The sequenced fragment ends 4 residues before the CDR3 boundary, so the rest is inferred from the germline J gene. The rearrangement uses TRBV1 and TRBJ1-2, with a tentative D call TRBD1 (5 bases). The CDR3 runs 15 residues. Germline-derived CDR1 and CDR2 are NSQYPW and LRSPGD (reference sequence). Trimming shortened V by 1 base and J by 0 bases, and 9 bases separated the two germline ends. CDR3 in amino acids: CTCSAALTANSDYTF. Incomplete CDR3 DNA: TGCACCTGCAGTGCAGCTTTGACAGCAAACTCC.

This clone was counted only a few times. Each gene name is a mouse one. The covered CDR3 bases are TGTGCTAGCAGTTCGACAGGGGTGGAC. Its protein product is CASSSTGVD. The CDR3 reads in full as CASSSTGVDTQYF. The chain links TRBV17 to TRBJ2-5; 8 bases agree with TRBD1. Read sequence stops 4 residues before the CDR3 end, and the germline J gene provides the missing end. The CDR3 contains 13 residues. CDR1 and CDR2 (germline): MNHDT, YYDKIL.

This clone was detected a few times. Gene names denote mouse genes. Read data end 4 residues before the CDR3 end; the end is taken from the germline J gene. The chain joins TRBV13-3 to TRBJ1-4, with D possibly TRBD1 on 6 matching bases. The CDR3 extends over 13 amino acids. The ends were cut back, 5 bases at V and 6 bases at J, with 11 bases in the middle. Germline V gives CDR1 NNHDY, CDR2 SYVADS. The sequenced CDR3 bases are TGTGCCAGCAGACAGGGAGGGGACGAA. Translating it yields CASRQGGDE. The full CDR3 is CASRQGGDERLFF.

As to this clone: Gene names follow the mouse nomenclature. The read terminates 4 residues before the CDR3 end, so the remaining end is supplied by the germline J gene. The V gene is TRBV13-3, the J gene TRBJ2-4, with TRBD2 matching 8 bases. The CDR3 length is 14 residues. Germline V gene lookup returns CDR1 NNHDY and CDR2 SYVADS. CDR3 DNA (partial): TGTGCCAGCAGTGATAGGGGGGGGCCAAAC. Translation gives CASSDRGGPN. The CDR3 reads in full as CASSDRGGPNTLYF.

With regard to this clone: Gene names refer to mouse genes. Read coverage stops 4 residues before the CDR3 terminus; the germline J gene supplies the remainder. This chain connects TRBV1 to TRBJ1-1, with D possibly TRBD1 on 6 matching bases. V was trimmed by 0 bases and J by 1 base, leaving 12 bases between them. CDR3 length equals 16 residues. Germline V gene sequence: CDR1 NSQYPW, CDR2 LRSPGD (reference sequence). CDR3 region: CTCSADRGGRNTEVFF. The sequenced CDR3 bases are TGCACCTGCAGTGCAGATCGGGGGGGCCGAAACACA. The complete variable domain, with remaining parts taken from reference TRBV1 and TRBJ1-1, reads VTLLEQNPRWRLVPRGQAVNLRCILKNSQYPWMSWYQQDLQKQLQWLFTLRSPGDKEVKSLPGADYLATRVTDTELRLQVANMSQGRTLYCTCSADRGGRNTEVFFGKGTRLTVV.

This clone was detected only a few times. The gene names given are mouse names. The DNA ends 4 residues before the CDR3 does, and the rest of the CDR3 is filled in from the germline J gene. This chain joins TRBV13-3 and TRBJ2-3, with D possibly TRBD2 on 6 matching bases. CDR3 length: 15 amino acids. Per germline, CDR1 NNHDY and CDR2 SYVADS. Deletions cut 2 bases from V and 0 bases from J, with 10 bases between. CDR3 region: CASSELGVSAETLYF. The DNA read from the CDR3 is TGTGCCAGCAGTGAACTGGGAGTTAGTGCAGAA.

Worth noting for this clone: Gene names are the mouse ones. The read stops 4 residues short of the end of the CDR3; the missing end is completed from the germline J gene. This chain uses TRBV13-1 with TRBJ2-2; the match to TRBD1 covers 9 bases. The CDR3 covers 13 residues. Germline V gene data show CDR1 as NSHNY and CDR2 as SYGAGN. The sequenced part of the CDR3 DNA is TGTGCCAGCAGTACAGGGGGCGACGGG. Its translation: CASSTGGDG. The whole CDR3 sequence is CASSTGGDGQLYF.

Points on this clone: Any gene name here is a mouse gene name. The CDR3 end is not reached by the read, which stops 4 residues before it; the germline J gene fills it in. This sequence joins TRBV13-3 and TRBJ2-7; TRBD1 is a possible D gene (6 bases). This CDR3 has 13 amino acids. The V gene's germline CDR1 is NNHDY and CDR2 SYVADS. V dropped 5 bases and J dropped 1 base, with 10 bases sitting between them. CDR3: CASRAGQSYEQYF. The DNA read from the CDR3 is TGTGCCAGCAGGGCGGGACAATCCTAT.

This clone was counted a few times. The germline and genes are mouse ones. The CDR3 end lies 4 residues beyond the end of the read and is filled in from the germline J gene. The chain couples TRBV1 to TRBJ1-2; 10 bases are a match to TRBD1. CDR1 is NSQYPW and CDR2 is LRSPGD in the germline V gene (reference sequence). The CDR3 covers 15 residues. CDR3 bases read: TGCACCTGCAGTGCAGACGGGACAGGGGAGGGC. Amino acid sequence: CTCSADGTGEG. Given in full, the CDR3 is CTCSADGTGEGDYTF.

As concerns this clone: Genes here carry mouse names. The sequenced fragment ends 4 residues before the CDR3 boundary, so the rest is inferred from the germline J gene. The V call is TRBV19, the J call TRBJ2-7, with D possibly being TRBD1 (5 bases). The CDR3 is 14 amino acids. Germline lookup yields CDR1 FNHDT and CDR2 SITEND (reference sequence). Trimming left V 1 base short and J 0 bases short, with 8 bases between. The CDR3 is CASSIRQLSYEQYF. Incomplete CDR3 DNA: TGTGCCAGCAGTATAAGACAGCTCTCCTAT.

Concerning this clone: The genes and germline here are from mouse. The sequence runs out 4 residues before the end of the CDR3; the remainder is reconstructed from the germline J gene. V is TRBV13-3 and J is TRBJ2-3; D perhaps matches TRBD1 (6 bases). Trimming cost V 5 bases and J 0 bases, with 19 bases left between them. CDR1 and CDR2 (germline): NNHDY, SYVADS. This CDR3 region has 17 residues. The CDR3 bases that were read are TGTGCCAGCAGGGCCCTTGGGACAAAAGAAAGTGCAGAA. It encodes CASRALGTKESAE. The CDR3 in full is CASRALGTKESAETLYF.

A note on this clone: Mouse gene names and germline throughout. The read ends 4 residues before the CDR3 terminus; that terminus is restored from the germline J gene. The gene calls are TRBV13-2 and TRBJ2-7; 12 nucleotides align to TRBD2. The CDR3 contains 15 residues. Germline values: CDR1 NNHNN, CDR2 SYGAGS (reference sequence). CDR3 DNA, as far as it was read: TGTGCCAGCGGTGACTGGACTGGGGGGGGTTAT. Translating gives CASGDWTGGGY. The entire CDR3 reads CASGDWTGGGYEQYF.

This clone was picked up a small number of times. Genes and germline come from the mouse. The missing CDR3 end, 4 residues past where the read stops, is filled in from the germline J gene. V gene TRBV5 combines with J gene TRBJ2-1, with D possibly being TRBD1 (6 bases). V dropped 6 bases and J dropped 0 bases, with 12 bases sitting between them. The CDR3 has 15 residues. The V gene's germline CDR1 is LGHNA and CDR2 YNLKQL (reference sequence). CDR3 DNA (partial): TGTGCCAGCAGTGGCGGGGACATTAACTATGCT. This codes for CASSGGDINYA. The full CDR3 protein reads CASSGGDINYAEQFF.

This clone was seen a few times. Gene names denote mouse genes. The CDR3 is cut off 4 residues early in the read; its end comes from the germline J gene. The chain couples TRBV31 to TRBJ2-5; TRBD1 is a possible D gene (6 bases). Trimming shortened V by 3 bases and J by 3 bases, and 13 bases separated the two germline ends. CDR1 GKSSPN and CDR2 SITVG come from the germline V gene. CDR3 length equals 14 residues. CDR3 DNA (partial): TGTGCCTGGAGCCCAGGGGAGGAACAAGAC. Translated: CAWSPGEEQD. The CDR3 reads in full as CAWSPGEEQDTQYF.